The 29 T cell receptor beta chains in this list originate from one sample, sequenced in a study of CD8+ T cells in alopecia areata. The treatment is: oral pan-JAK inhibitor, 5-10 mg twice daily. cDNA reverse transcribed from extracted RNA served as the sequencing template. Here immunoSEQ multiplex PCR was the method, and the copy in TCRdb shows in-frame clones only, minus some. The sample carries 90,000 to 150,000 clones, about half recorded once. The sequences come from CD4+ T cells sorted from blood, collected at week 4, from a patient treated with tofacitinib. The receptors come from a human donor with alopecia areata.

The table lists this clone with a count of one. The chain employs TRBV29-1 and TRBJ2-7; no firm D call. The CDR3 length is 11 residues. CDR1 and CDR2 from the germline V gene are SQVTM and ANQGSEA. V shed 4 bases and J shed 3 bases, with 7 bases lying between them. The CDR3 nucleotides are TGCAGCGTTGGATCCTTCTACGAGCAGTACTTC. As protein: CSVGSFYEQYF.

This clone has only a few counts. Written as DNA, the CDR3 is TGCAGCGTCAACCGAGAACCGGGACTTCACACAGATACGCAGTATTTT. Its protein is CSVNREPGLHTDTQYF. This chain connects TRBV29-1 to TRBJ2-3, with D tentatively TRBD2 (6 bases). There are 16 residues in the CDR3. Germline V CDR1 and CDR2: SQVTM, ANQGSEA. The V and J ends lost 6 bases and 2 bases respectively, with 21 bases between them.

CDR3 coding DNA: TGTGCCAGCTCCAACGGAAACACCATATATTTT. This sequence encodes CASSNGNTIYF. This chain links TRBV5-6 with TRBJ1-3; D call uncertain. The CDR3 is 11 residues long. V dropped 7 bases and J dropped 4 bases, with 6 bases sitting between them. Germline V CDR1 and CDR2: SGHDT, YYEEEE.

The chain combines TRBV14 with TRBJ2-3; the D is unclear. The CDR3 has 16 amino acids. Deletions cut 4 bases from V and 5 bases from J, with 19 bases between. Germline CDR1 is SGHDN and CDR2 is FVKESK. The DNA of the CDR3 is TGTGCCAGCAGCCTAGGAAGTCCAGCACACCGAGATACGCAGTATTTT. Protein: CASSLGSPAHRDTQYF.

The rearrangement joins TRBV29-1 to TRBJ2-4; 14 bases fit TRBD2. CDR3 length: 16 amino acids. The ends lost 4 bases at V and 8 bases at J; junction bases unmatched: 10. Germline assignment: CDR1 SQVTM and CDR2 ANQGSEA. Here the CDR3 DNA reads TGCAGCGTTGGGGTGACTAGCGGGGGGGCACCGGACATTCAGTACTTC. Its protein product is CSVGVTSGGAPDIQYF.

This clone has only a few counts. The J gene is TRBJ2-5, the V gene TRBV5-1; 10 bases fit TRBD1. This CDR3 spans 14 amino acids. J was trimmed by 5 bases and V by 3 bases; bases with no gene match: 4. The V gene's germline CDR1 is SGHRS and CDR2 YFSETQ. The CDR3 DNA reads as TGCGCCAGCAGCTCGAGGACAGGGGGGGAGACCCAGTACTTC. It encodes CASSSRTGGETQYF.

The rearrangement joins TRBV29-1 to TRBJ2-5; 7 nucleotides align to TRBD2. The CDR3 totals 11 residues. The V gene end was trimmed by 3 bases and the J gene end by 7 bases; junction bases not matched to a gene: 2. CDR1 is SQVTM and CDR2 is ANQGSEA in the germline V gene. The CDR3 here is CSVDSGGTQYF. CDR3 nucleotide sequence: TGCAGCGTTGATTCGGGGGGGACCCAGTACTTC.

The V gene is TRBV6-5, the J gene TRBJ1-1; D unclear. The CDR3 has 14 residues. V was pared by 0 bases and J by 8 bases, with 13 bases between. Germline CDR1 is MNHEY and CDR2 is SVGAGI. The CDR3 reads CASSYSAALGEAFF. Here the CDR3 DNA reads TGTGCCAGCAGTTACTCAGCAGCCCTCGGAGAAGCTTTCTTT.

The chain is built from TRBV29-1 and TRBJ1-1; D gene ambiguous. The V and J ends lost 5 bases and 1 base respectively, with 8 bases between them. Germline V gene sequence: CDR1 SQVTM, CDR2 ANQGSEA. CDR3 length: 12 amino acids. Written as DNA, the CDR3 is TGCAGCGTTCGGGCAGGGAACACTGAAGCTTTCTTT. This codes for CSVRAGNTEAFF. Using reference TRBV29-1 and TRBJ1-1 for the parts outside the CDR3, the full variable domain is SAVISQKPSRDICQRGTSLTIQCQVDSQVTMMFWYRQQPGQSLTLIATANQGSEATYESGFVIDKFPISRPNLTFSTLTVSNMSPEDSSIYLCSVRAGNTEAFFGQGTRLTVV.

The count of this clone is one. This chain joins TRBV9 and TRBJ2-6; unclear D gene. The length of the CDR3 is 14 residues. The V and J ends lost 1 base and 0 bases respectively, with 2 bases between them. CDR1 is SGDLS and CDR2 is YYNGEE in the germline V gene. CDR3 region: CASSVSSGANVLTF. The CDR3 bases are TGTGCCAGCAGCGTAAGCTCTGGGGCCAACGTCCTGACTTTC.

The J gene is TRBJ1-2, the V gene TRBV29-1, with D hard to call. Trimming cost V 6 bases and J 4 bases, with 18 bases left between them. This CDR3 spans 14 amino acids. Per the germline V gene, CDR1 is SQVTM and CDR2 is ANQGSEA. CDR3 sequence reads: CSVAPLRRSYGYTF. The DNA of the CDR3 is TGCAGCGTAGCGCCACTCAGGCGAAGCTATGGCTACACCTTC.

The chain recombines TRBV7-2 with TRBJ2-2, with 12 bases that match TRBD1. This CDR3 comprises 16 residues. Germline V gene sequence: CDR1 SGHTA, CDR2 FQGNSA. V lost 4 bases to trimming and J lost 6 bases; unmatched junction nucleotides: 6. The CDR3 sequence: CASSSRGQGASGELFF. The DNA of the CDR3 is TGTGCCAGCAGCTCCAGGGGACAGGGGGCCTCCGGGGAGCTGTTTTTT.

The chain links TRBV6-5 to TRBJ1-6; 7 bases are shared with TRBD1. This CDR3 spans 14 amino acids. The J segment lost 9 bases and the V segment lost 4 bases, leaving 6 bases of the junction unmatched. Germline V gene sequence: CDR1 MNHEY, CDR2 SVGAGI. CDR3 in amino acids: CASSSSTGFSPLHF. CDR3 nucleotides: TGTGCCAGCAGTTCCTCGACAGGGTTTTCACCCCTCCACTTT.

With regard to this clone: The CDR3 end shows no conserved phenylalanine or tryptophan, and so a read error is likely. The gene calls are TRBV6-5 and TRBJ1-6; tentative D call: TRBD1 (6 bases). This CDR3 comprises 14 residues. The V end lost 2 bases, the J end lost 6 bases, and 8 bases lay between the germline ends. CDR1 MNHEY and CDR2 SVGAGI come from the germline V gene. The CDR3 sequence is CASSYAGVNSPLHL. The DNA of the CDR3 is TGTGCCAGCAGTTACGCAGGGGTTAATTCACCCCTCCACCTT.

This clone was seen a few times. The V gene is TRBV7-9, the J gene TRBJ2-7; D is undetermined. The CDR3 consists of 12 residues. The ends were cut back, 4 bases at V and 5 bases at J, with 9 bases in the middle. Germline values: CDR1 SEHNR, CDR2 FQNEAQ (reference sequence). CDR3 DNA: TGTGCCAGCAGCTACACAACCGACGAGCAGTACTTC. Its translation: CASSYTTDEQYF.

The chain has TRBV30 and TRBJ2-2; no clear D gene. This CDR3 comprises 13 residues. V lost 5 bases to trimming and J lost 4 bases, with 11 bases between them. CDR1 and CDR2 (germline): GTSNPN, SVGIG (reference sequence). The CDR3 here is CAWDVTSTGELFF. The CDR3 region has the DNA TGTGCCTGGGACGTGACGAGCACCGGGGAGCTGTTTTTT.

This clone occurred a few times. The V and J genes are TRBV6-1 and TRBJ2-1; 9 nucleotides match TRBD1. After removal of 5 bases from V and 7 bases from J, the junction contained 3 bases not matched to a gene. The CDR3 has 13 amino acids. Germline assignment: CDR1 MNHNS and CDR2 SASEGT. The DNA of the CDR3 is TGTGCCAGCAGTTGGACAGGGGTGAATGAGCAGTTCTTC. Encoded protein: CASSWTGVNEQFF.

This clone was seen more than once but under ten times. CDR3 bases: TGTGCCAGTACGATGTCGGGGGCCAAAAACATTCAGTACTTC. This codes for CASTMSGAKNIQYF. The chain combines TRBV19 with TRBJ2-4; D is possibly TRBD2 (5 bases). The germline gives CDR1 LNHDA, CDR2 SQIVND (reference sequence). Deletions cut 7 bases from V and 1 base from J, with 11 bases between. CDR3 length: 14 residues.

This clone occurred a few times. The chain joins TRBV5-1 to TRBJ2-1; 8 bases map to TRBD2. Germline lookup yields CDR1 SGHRS and CDR2 YFSETQ. V lost 5 bases to trimming and J lost 1 base; unmatched junction nucleotides: 5. This CDR3 is 15 amino acids long. This CDR3 is CASRSGSGSYNEQFF. In nucleotides, the CDR3 is TGCGCCAGCAGGAGCGGGAGCGGTTCCTACAATGAGCAGTTCTTC.

The genes are TRBV5-1 and TRBJ1-5, with TRBD1 identical over 7 bases. CDR1 and CDR2 from the germline V gene are SGHRS and YFSETQ. Trimming at V came to 4 bases and at J to 4 bases, leaving 2 bases not matched to a gene. This CDR3 region has 13 residues. The CDR3 region has the DNA TGCGCCAGCAGCGGGGGACAGAATCAGCCCCAGCATTTT. This translates into CASSGGQNQPQHF.

This clone was detected once. This chain joins TRBV5-1 and TRBJ1-4, with no clear D. Germline CDR1 reads SGHRS; CDR2 reads YFSETQ. The CDR3 is 16 residues long. V lost 4 bases, J lost 3 bases, and 16 bases lay in between. CDR3: CASSNAPVAANEKLFF. CDR3 sequence (DNA): TGCGCCAGCAGCAACGCCCCGGTGGCGGCTAATGAAAAACTGTTTTTT.

The chain recombines TRBV30 with TRBJ2-7, with a tentative D call TRBD2 (5 bases). Germline CDR1 is GTSNPN and CDR2 is SVGIG (reference sequence). Trimming removed 3 bases at V and 6 bases at J, with 9 bases between. There are 11 residues in the CDR3. CDR3 region: CAWRGALEQYF. CDR3 nucleotide sequence: TGTGCCTGGAGGGGAGCCCTCGAGCAGTACTTC.

The V gene is TRBV29-1, the J gene TRBJ2-2; 7 positions agree with TRBD1. The trim removed 7 bases at V and 10 bases at J, leaving 12 bases unmatched. CDR3 length: 13 residues. Germline V lookup: CDR1 SQVTM, CDR2 ANQGSEA. CDR3 loop: CSAETGLKEELFF. The CDR3 DNA sequence: TGCAGCGCCGAGACAGGGTTGAAAGAGGAGCTGTTTTTT.

This clone has more than one count but fewer than ten. The gene calls are TRBV6-5 and TRBJ2-3; TRBD2 might be the D (5 bases). Germline V CDR1 and CDR2: MNHEY, SVGAGI. The CDR3 is 13 residues long. The V and J ends lost 6 bases and 6 bases respectively, with 13 bases between them. CDR3 sequence: CASSRELSDTQYF. CDR3 DNA sequence: TGTGCCAGCAGCCGGGAACTAAGTGATACGCAGTATTTT.

This clone showed up just a few times. The chain has TRBV7-9 and TRBJ2-5; D ambiguous. Germline lookup yields CDR1 SEHNR and CDR2 FQNEAQ (reference sequence). CDR3 size: 15 residues. The V end lost 4 bases, the J end lost 7 bases, and 19 bases lay between the germline ends. The CDR3 loop reads CASSSGLAAYGTQYF. CDR3 in DNA: TGTGCCAGCAGCTCTGGGTTGGCCGCGTATGGGACCCAGTACTTC. The variable domain in full, completed from reference TRBV7-9 and TRBJ2-5, reads DTGVSQNPRHKITKRGQNVTFRCDPISEHNRLYWYRQTLGQGPEFLTYFQNEAQLEKSRLLSDRFSAERPKGSFSTLEIQRTEQGDSAMYLCASSSGLAAYGTQYFGPGTRLLVL.

The genes are TRBV30 and TRBJ1-4; 8 positions match TRBD1. The CDR3 is 13 amino acids. The V gene's germline CDR1 is GTSNPN and CDR2 SVGIG (reference sequence). J lost 3 bases, V lost 8 bases, and 5 bases had no gene match. The CDR3 loop reads CARGTGSNEKLFF. The CDR3 nucleotides are TGTGCCCGGGGGACAGGCTCTAATGAAAAACTGTTTTTT.

The chain joins TRBV30 to TRBJ1-4; D is ambiguous. From germline, CDR1 is GTSNPN and CDR2 SVGIG (reference sequence). The CDR3 sequence is 13 residues long. V gave up 2 bases and J gave up 5 bases, with 9 bases separating them. The CDR3 bases are TGTGCCTGGAGTCGAGGGCCCAATGAAAAACTGTTTTTT. Its protein is CAWSRGPNEKLFF.

The table lists this clone with a few counts. The chain recombines TRBV29-1 with TRBJ2-7; D might be TRBD1 (6 bases). V gave up 7 bases and J gave up 1 base, with 11 bases separating them. Germline V gene lookup returns CDR1 SQVTM and CDR2 ANQGSEA. The CDR3 contains 12 residues. The CDR3 DNA is TGCAGCGCCTCAGGGGTTTCCTACGAGCAGTACTTC. Translation: CSASGVSYEQYF.

This rearrangement joins TRBV18 to TRBJ1-1, with no clear D. Trimming left V 3 bases short and J 4 bases short, with 9 bases between. This CDR3 contains 13 residues. Germline V lookup: CDR1 KGHSH, CDR2 LQKENI. The chain's CDR3 is CASSPVEGTEAFF. The CDR3 coding sequence is TGTGCCAGCTCACCGGTTGAAGGCACTGAAGCTTTCTTT.